A single sample gave rise to the 13 T cell receptor beta chains below, sequenced in a study of early T cells in non-severe SARS-CoV-2 infection. TCRdb reprocessed the 5' RACE reads with MiXCR, giving one entry per CDR3 protein. The sample carries about 69,000 distinct CDR3 sequences, 4% to 6% recorded once. The sample consisted of whole blood, taken at baseline. The receptors stem from an adult who was a healthcare worker with PCR-confirmed SARS-CoV-2 infection or an uninfected control (not recorded which). The donor label of this sample is uncertain.

This clonotype has a handful of counts. This chain connects TRBV5-4 to TRBJ2-5; tentatively, D is TRBD2 (6 bases). CDR3 length: 16 residues. Trimming pared 6 bases from V and 5 bases from J, leaving 23 bases between. Germline CDR1 and CDR2: SGHNT and YYREEE (reference sequence). The CDR3 coding sequence is TGTGCCAGCAAACTCCGGACTACCCCTGGCCATGAGACCCAGTACTTC. Translated, it gives CASKLRTTPGHETQYF.

This chain connects TRBV6-2 or TRBV6-3 to TRBJ1-6; D remains ambiguous. Germline CDR1 reads MNHEY; CDR2 reads SVGEGT. Trimming removed 6 bases from V and 10 bases from J, with 19 bases in between. CDR3 size: 15 residues. CDR3 sequence: CASSSIRPLWSPLHF. DNA for the CDR3: TGTGCCAGCAGCTCGATACGACCCCTCTGGTCACCCCTCCACTTT.

This clonotype was picked up many times. The chain employs TRBV28 and TRBJ1-5; 7 bases agree with TRBD1. The CDR3 consists of 15 residues. The germline CDR1 and CDR2 sequences are MDHEN and SYDVKM. Trimming at V came to 3 bases and at J to 3 bases, leaving 5 bases not matched to a gene. Here the CDR3 reads CASSFSGGNNQPQHF. CDR3 nucleotide sequence: TGTGCCAGCAGTTTCTCAGGGGGAAACAATCAGCCCCAGCATTTT.

The chain employs TRBV24-1 and TRBJ2-1, with TRBD1 matching over 10 bases. The CDR3 consists of 15 residues. J gave up 7 bases and V 5 bases, and 7 bases lay outside the gene matches. CDR1 is KGHDR, CDR2 SFDVKD, per germline. The CDR3 DNA sequence: TGTGCCACCAGTGCAGACGGGACAGGGGCGAATGAGCAGTTCTTC. It yields the protein CATSADGTGANEQFF.

This clonotype has at least ten counts. The chain has TRBV27 and TRBJ1-2, with TRBD1 matching 11 bases. Per germline, CDR1 MNHEY and CDR2 SMNVEV (reference sequence). Unmatched junction bases numbered 9, after V lost 8 bases and J lost 1 base. The CDR3 is made up of 16 amino acids. The CDR3 DNA reads TGTGCCAGCGGACGGGACAGGGGGAGGTATAACTATGGCTACACCTTC. Protein: CASGRDRGRYNYGYTF.

A few counts support this clonotype. The J gene is TRBJ1-6, the V gene TRBV5-4, with D possibly TRBD1 on 6 matching bases. V was clipped by 0 bases and J by 5 bases, with 15 bases between them. The V gene's germline CDR1 is SGHNT and CDR2 YYREEE (reference sequence). The CDR3 runs 17 residues. CDR3 in amino acids: CASSLAGQGFHNSPLHF. For the CDR3, the DNA is TGTGCCAGCAGCTTGGCCGGGCAGGGGTTTCATAATTCACCCCTCCACTTT.

This clonotype occurred many times. The chain carries TRBV6-5 and TRBJ2-7; the match to TRBD2 covers 11 bases. The CDR3 sequence is 15 residues long. Unmatched junction bases numbered 7, after V lost 6 bases and J lost 3 bases. Per germline, CDR1 MNHEY and CDR2 SVGAGI. The CDR3 loop reads CASRLTSGGIYEQYF. CDR3 coding DNA: TGTGCCAGCAGGCTCACTAGCGGGGGAATCTACGAGCAGTACTTC.

In its sample, this clonotype was seen many times. This sequence joins TRBV7-3 and TRBJ1-2; possible D gene TRBD1, 6 bases. CDR1 and CDR2 (germline): SGHTA, FQGTGA. V lost 5 bases and J lost 6, with 22 bases in between. This CDR3 spans 16 amino acids. CDR3 in DNA: TGTGCCAGCAGCCCAAGCGGGGGGCTGATGGGTAATGGCTACACCTTC. Translation gives CASSPSGGLMGNGYTF.

This clonotype was seen a few times. The rearrangement links TRBV9 to TRBJ1-3; D is perhaps TRBD1 (5 bases). Trimming shortened V by 4 bases and J by 2 bases, and 16 bases separated the two germline ends. The CDR3 extends over 16 amino acids. CDR1 and CDR2 from the germline V gene are SGDLS and YYNGEE. CDR3 sequence (DNA): TGTGCCAGCAGCTTACGACAGCCGGGGGCTGGAAACACCATATATTTT. As protein: CASSLRQPGAGNTIYF. Full variable domain (outside the CDR3, taken from reference TRBV9 and TRBJ1-3): DSGVTQTPKHLITATGQRVTLRCSPRSGDLSVYWYQQSLDQGLQFLIQYYNGEERAKGNILERFSAQQFPDLHSELNLSSLELGDSALYFCASSLRQPGAGNTIYFGEGSWLTVV.

This clonotype was observed a handful of times. This chain uses TRBV29-1 with TRBJ1-2, with D possibly matching TRBD1 (5 bases). V gave up 6 bases and J gave up 0 bases, with 8 bases separating them. The CDR3 loop spans 12 amino acids. Germline CDR1 SQVTM, CDR2 ANQGSEA. This CDR3 is CSVSRANYGYTF. Written as DNA, the CDR3 is TGCAGCGTAAGCAGGGCTAACTATGGCTACACCTTC.

CDR3 nucleotides: TGTGCCAGCACCAACCTTGGGGGCCAGCCGGGTTACTACGAGCAGTACTTC. Protein: CASTNLGGQPGYYEQYF. V usage is TRBV12-3 or TRBV12-4 and J usage is TRBJ2-7, with TRBD1 as a possible D gene (6 bases). The CDR3 spans 17 residues. V gave up 7 bases and J gave up 3 bases, with 25 bases separating them.

This clonotype was seen a few times. V gene TRBV5-1 combines with J gene TRBJ2-3, with D perhaps TRBD1 (7 bases). The CDR3 loop spans 14 amino acids. Germline V CDR1 and CDR2: SGHRS, YFSETQ. The V gene lost 2 bases and the J gene lost 4 bases, with 11 bases spanning the gap. As DNA, the CDR3 is TGCGCCAGCAGCTTTACAGGGGAGGCAGATACGCAGTATTTT. It specifies CASSFTGEADTQYF.

This clonotype was recorded a few times. The J gene is TRBJ2-3, the V gene TRBV24-1, with no clear D. CDR3 size: 14 residues. In germline, CDR1 is KGHDR, CDR2 SFDVKD. Trimming stripped 5 bases from V and 1 base from J, with 9 bases between. The CDR3 loop is CATSGSAGTDTQYF. In DNA form, the CDR3 reads TGTGCCACCAGTGGCTCCGCAGGCACAGATACGCAGTATTTT.